The entry that follows covers one T cell receptor (beta chain) sequence. Its antigen is unidentified. CDR1 and CDR2 (germline): MNHEY, SMNVEV (reference sequence). V was cut by 7 bases and J by 0 bases, with 12 bases left in between. This CDR3 comprises 15 residues. The data are from a study of cytomegalovirus exposure and HLA in healthy donors. Study-level results: Rarity characterized most TCR sequences, yet some public TCRs appeared in many donors. Altogether, 164 TCR beta chains were recorded as cytomegalovirus-associated. In vitro work confirmed that a few CMV-associated chains recognize CMV antigens.

These donors were members of the roughly 120-subject validation cohort, a group separate from the roughly 670-subject first cohort. Profiled with immunoSEQ multiplex PCR; TCRdb holds only in-frame clones, not every one. This table holds over 130,000 clones, roughly 86% found once. The J gene is TRBJ2-2, the V gene TRBV27; possible D gene TRBD2, 5 bases. This TCR was recovered from a man in his late teens or twenties in good health and CMV-seropositive. The sample was PBMCs. Here the CDR3 reads CASNKHGTNTGELFF. The DNA for the CDR3 is TGTGCCAGCAATAAACACGGGACGAACACCGGGGAGCTGTTTTTT.